One T cell receptor beta chain is described in this entry. This CDR3 is 13 amino acids long. The V segment lost 5 bases and the J segment 4 bases; nucleotides outside the gene matches: 2. Germline CDR1 reads LGHNA; CDR2 reads YSLEER. The data derive from a study of blood T cell repertoires in COVID-19. For the study at large: PBMCs, B-cell-depleted T cells, or T cells were the source of the cDNA or gDNA that made up the material.

Profiled with immunoSEQ multiplex PCR; TCRdb holds only in-frame clones, not every one. The table lists about 320,000 clones, over 90% of them singletons. The chain links TRBV4-3 to TRBJ1-3, with 7 bases that match TRBD1. The receptor's source is a woman aged 25 to 39 who had been exposed to COVID-19. The source material was PBMCs or T cells enriched from blood (not recorded which). The DNA of the CDR3 is TGCGCCAGCAGCTCAGGGGGAGGAAACACCATATATTTT. This gives the protein CASSSGGGNTIYF.